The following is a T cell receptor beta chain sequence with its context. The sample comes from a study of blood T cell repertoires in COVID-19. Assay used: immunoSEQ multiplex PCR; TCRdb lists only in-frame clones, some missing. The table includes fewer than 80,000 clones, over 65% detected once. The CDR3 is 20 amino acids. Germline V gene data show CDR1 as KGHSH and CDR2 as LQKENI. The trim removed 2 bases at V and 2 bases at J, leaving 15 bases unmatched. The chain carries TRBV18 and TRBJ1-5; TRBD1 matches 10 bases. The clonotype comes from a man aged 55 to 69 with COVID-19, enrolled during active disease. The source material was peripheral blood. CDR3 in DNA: TGTGCCAGCTCACCAATACCACAGGGTGGCGGGACAGGGGGCAATCAGCCCCAGCATTTT. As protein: CASSPIPQGGGTGGNQPQHF.